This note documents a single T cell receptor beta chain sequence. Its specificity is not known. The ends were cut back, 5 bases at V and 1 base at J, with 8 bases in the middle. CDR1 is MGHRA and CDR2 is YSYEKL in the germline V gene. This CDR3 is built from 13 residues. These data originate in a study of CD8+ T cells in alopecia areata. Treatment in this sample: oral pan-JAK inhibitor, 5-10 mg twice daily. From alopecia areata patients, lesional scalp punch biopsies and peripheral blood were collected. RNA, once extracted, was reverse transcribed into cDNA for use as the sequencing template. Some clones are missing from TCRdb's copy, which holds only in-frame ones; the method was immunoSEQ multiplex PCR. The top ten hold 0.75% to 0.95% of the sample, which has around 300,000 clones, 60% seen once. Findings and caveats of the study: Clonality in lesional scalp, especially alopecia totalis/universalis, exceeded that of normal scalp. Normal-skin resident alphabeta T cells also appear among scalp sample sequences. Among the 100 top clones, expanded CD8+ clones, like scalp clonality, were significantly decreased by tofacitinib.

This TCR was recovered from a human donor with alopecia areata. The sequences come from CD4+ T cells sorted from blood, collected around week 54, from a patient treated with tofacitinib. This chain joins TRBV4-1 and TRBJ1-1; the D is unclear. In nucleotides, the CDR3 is TGCGCCAGCAGCGGCCGGACGAACACTGAAGCTTTCTTT. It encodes CASSGRTNTEAFF.